This record covers a single T cell receptor (beta chain). Its target is unknown. This table comes from immunoSEQ multiplex PCR, and its TCRdb copy is limited to in-frame clones, with some not included. The table lists 95,000 to 150,000 clones, around 94% of them singletons. This entry comes from a study of cytomegalovirus exposure and HLA in healthy donors. Study conclusions and caveats: The tendency of first-cohort TCR clusters to co-occur in the 120 or so validation repertoires emerged from a later analysis. The study put 150 to 200 TCR beta chains on its list as cytomegalovirus-associated. In vitro experiments confirmed that three CMV-associated chains were specific for CMV antigens.

This receptor was obtained from a young woman in good health and CMV-seronegative. The sequenced sample was PBMCs.

The CDR3 reads CASRPTRGGTEAFF. DNA for the CDR3: TGTGCCAGCAGACCTACCCGTGGGGGGACTGAAGCTTTCTTT. The chain uses TRBV6-5 and TRBJ1-1; TRBD1 might be the D (5 bases). The V and J ends lost 6 bases and 5 bases respectively, with 16 bases between them. Germline-derived CDR1 and CDR2 are MNHEY and SVGAGI. The CDR3 runs to 14 residues.